The clone carrying this TCR beta chain has a count of ten or more. No antigen is known for it. TCRdb re-called the reads with MiXCR, one entry per CDR3 protein. The sample lists fewer than 900,000 distinct CDR3 sequences, approximately 32% occurring once. The CDR3 covers 13 residues. Trimming pared 3 bases from V and 5 bases from J, leaving 8 bases between. Germline lookup yields CDR1 SEHNR and CDR2 FQNEAQ (reference sequence). This sample is drawn from a study of T cell repertoires in cytomegalovirus infection. Study conclusions and caveats: Clonotype analysis showed dominance of the ex vivo response by HLA-C-restricted CMV-specific TCR beta clonotypes.

V and J are TRBV7-9 and TRBJ2-1; D is perhaps TRBD1 (6 bases). This sequence originates from a human donor in good health (CMV status not recorded). Some clones in this sample may be carry-over from other donors' samples. The sample here was cultured CD8+ T cells from PBMCs, taken from culture after CMV antigen stimulation. This chain's CDR3 is CASSFPGDNEQFF. The CDR3 nucleotides read TGTGCCAGCAGCTTCCCAGGGGACAATGAGCAGTTCTTC.